The source of this T cell receptor (beta chain) is a study of blood T cell repertoires in COVID-19. This clone was seen just once. Here immunoSEQ multiplex PCR was the method, and the copy in TCRdb shows in-frame clones only, minus some. The data show more than 200,000 clones, roughly 88% seen once. Germline V CDR1 and CDR2: SGHTA, FQGNSA. The CDR3 runs 18 residues. The J segment lost 0 bases and the V segment lost 5 bases, leaving 5 bases of the junction unmatched. The gene calls are TRBV7-2 and TRBJ2-1, with TRBD2 matching over 15 bases. Sequenced material: peripheral blood. This TCR came from a woman in her 30s with COVID-19, enrolled during active disease. DNA for the CDR3: TGTGCCAGCAGCCCGGGACTAGCGGGGGGAAGCTCCTACAATGAGCAGTTCTTC. It encodes CASSPGLAGGSSYNEQFF.